One sample yielded the 14 T cell receptor beta chains listed below, sequenced in a study of blood T cell repertoires in COVID-19. Method: immunoSEQ multiplex PCR; TCRdb's copy keeps in-frame clones and lacks some. The repertoire has 200,000 to 250,000 clones, 85% to 90% of them found once; the top ten carry 10% to 13%. Sequenced material: peripheral blood. The origin of the receptors is a woman aged 45-59 years with COVID-19, enrolled during active disease.

The J gene is TRBJ1-5, the V gene TRBV11-2; D unclear. Trimming pared 3 bases from V and 3 bases from J, leaving 6 bases between. CDR1 is SGHAT and CDR2 is FQNNGV in the germline V gene. The CDR3 extends over 13 amino acids. This CDR3 is CASSLADNQPQHF. CDR3 nucleotide sequence: TGTGCCAGCAGCTTGGCAGACAATCAGCCCCAGCATTTT.

In this sample, this clone turned up a few times. The genes are TRBV4-1 and TRBJ1-2, with D unclear. The ends were cut back, 4 bases at V and 6 bases at J, with 12 bases in the middle. The germline V gene has CDR1 MGHRA and CDR2 YSYEKL. The CDR3 contains 13 residues. CDR3 in DNA: TGCGCCAGCAGCCGAGTAGGACTTAATGGCTACACCTTC. Its translation is CASSRVGLNGYTF.

The chain recombines TRBV6-5 with TRBJ1-4; the D is unclear. CDR1 and CDR2 from the germline V gene are MNHEY and SVGAGI. This CDR3 comprises 13 residues. Trimming took off 7 bases at V and 5 bases at J, with 11 bases between the two ends. The DNA of the CDR3 is TGTGCCAGCACCGAAAGTAGCAATGAAAAACTGTTTTTT. It specifies CASTESSNEKLFF.

The chain links TRBV5-6 to TRBJ1-6; tentatively, D is TRBD1 (5 bases). The germline gives CDR1 SGHDT, CDR2 YYEEEE. V was cut by 4 bases and J by 2 bases, with 13 bases left in between. The CDR3 loop spans 16 amino acids. For the CDR3, the DNA is TGTGCCAGCAGCGCCGGGGGGAGTCCCTATAATTCACCCCTCCACTTT. Translated: CASSAGGSPYNSPLHF.

The rearrangement links TRBV15 to TRBJ1-5, with 11 bases matching TRBD1. The CDR3 is 17 amino acids. Germline assignment: CDR1 LNHNV and CDR2 YYDKDF (reference sequence). Unmatched junction bases numbered 11, after V lost 3 bases and J lost 7 bases. This CDR3 is CATSSLFGTGGKQPQHF. Here the CDR3 DNA reads TGTGCCACCAGCAGCCTCTTTGGGACAGGGGGTAAACAGCCCCAGCATTTT.

This chain uses TRBV6-5 with TRBJ1-6; 7 positions agree with TRBD1. V was clipped by 2 bases and J by 10 bases; unmatched bases: 8. Germline V CDR1 and CDR2: MNHEY, SVGAGI. The CDR3 loop spans 15 amino acids. CDR3 nucleotides: TGTGCCAGCAGTTACGAGGGGGCGGGAGGATCACCCCTCCACTTT. Translating it yields CASSYEGAGGSPLHF.

V gene TRBV13 combines with J gene TRBJ1-4, with TRBD1 as a possible D gene (5 bases). The CDR3 has 13 amino acids. Trimming removed 1 base at V and 8 bases at J, with 8 bases between. Germline-derived CDR1 and CDR2 are PRHDT and FYEKMQ (reference sequence). Here the CDR3 DNA reads TGTGCCAGCAGCTTAGTCGGGGGGGAAAAACTGTTTTTT. Its translation is CASSLVGGEKLFF. The complete variable domain, with remaining parts taken from reference TRBV13 and TRBJ1-4, reads AAGVIQSPRHLIKEKRETATLKCYPIPRHDTVYWYQQGPGQDPQFLISFYEKMQSDKGSIPDRFSAQQFSDYHSELNMSSLELGDSALYFCASSLVGGEKLFFGSGTQLSVL.

This clone was picked up a small number of times. The chain links TRBV7-3 to TRBJ2-1; 10 nucleotides agree with TRBD2. CDR3 size: 15 residues. Germline trimming cut 4 bases from V and 4 bases from J; bases unmatched to any gene: 4. The V gene's germline CDR1 is SGHTA and CDR2 FQGTGA. CDR3 DNA: TGTGCCAGCAGCTCTAGCGGGGGCCTTTACAATGAGCAGTTCTTC. This sequence encodes CASSSSGGLYNEQFF.

J is TRBJ1-4 and V is TRBV7-2, with D tentatively TRBD1 (5 bases). The V and J ends lost 6 bases and 8 bases respectively, with 16 bases between them. This CDR3 has 14 amino acids. Germline lookup yields CDR1 SGHTA and CDR2 FQGNSA. The CDR3 spells CASRGAGIGEKLFF. CDR3 DNA: TGTGCCAGCAGAGGGGCGGGGATAGGAGAAAAACTGTTTTTT. Full variable domain (outside the CDR3, taken from reference TRBV7-2 and TRBJ1-4): GAGVSQSPSNKVTEKGKDVELRCDPISGHTALYWYRQSLGQGLEFLIYFQGNSAPDKSGLPSDRFSAERTGGSVSTLTIQRTQQEDSAVYLCASRGAGIGEKLFFGSGTQLSVL.

The table lists this clone with a count of one. CDR3 DNA sequence: TGTGCCAGCAGTTCAGGCCAGCCTTTCGGCGAGCAGTACTTC. It codes for CASSSGQPFGEQYF. V usage is TRBV27 and J usage is TRBJ2-7; no firm D call. This CDR3 region has 14 residues. V shed 4 bases and J shed 6 bases, with 16 bases lying between them. Germline V gives CDR1 MNHEY, CDR2 SMNVEV (reference sequence).

This sequence joins TRBV27 and TRBJ1-1; D is unresolved. Trimming left V 8 bases short and J 6 bases short, with 7 bases between. Per germline, CDR1 MNHEY and CDR2 SMNVEV (reference sequence). The CDR3 runs to 10 residues. The DNA for the CDR3 is TGTGCCAGCGCCACACCTGAAGCTTTCTTT. It is translated as CASATPEAFF.

This clone was observed once. The gene calls are TRBV11-2 and TRBJ2-1, with D possibly matching TRBD1 (5 bases). The germline gives CDR1 SGHAT, CDR2 FQNNGV. V lost 2 bases, J lost 8 bases, and 7 bases lay in between. This CDR3 region has 12 residues. The CDR3 loop reads CASSLLRDEQFF. CDR3 bases: TGTGCCAGCAGCTTACTCAGGGATGAGCAGTTCTTC.

The CDR3 region has the DNA TGTGCCAGCAGCTTGGAGCGGGGCTCGATGGGGGAGCTGTTTTTT. This gives the protein CASSLERGSMGELFF. The chain carries TRBV11-2 and TRBJ2-2, with TRBD2 matching 7 bases. The CDR3 covers 15 residues. Trimming removed 3 bases from V and 8 bases from J; junction bases left unmatched: 9. Germline V CDR1 and CDR2: SGHAT, FQNNGV.

This chain joins TRBV4-1 and TRBJ2-1; perhaps TRBD2 as D (7 bases). Germline V gives CDR1 MGHRA, CDR2 YSYEKL. The CDR3 covers 15 residues. Trimming pared 5 bases from V and 8 bases from J, leaving 19 bases between. This chain's CDR3 is CASSTIGGLFDEQFF. CDR3 DNA: TGCGCCAGCAGCACAATCGGGGGGCTGTTCGATGAGCAGTTCTTC.